These 16 T cell receptor beta chains share one sample of origin, sequenced in a study of T-cell reconstitution after alpha-beta-depleted transplantation in children. Unique molecular identifiers were used to barcode this TCRbeta library. TCRdb redid the calling of the PCR reads with MiXCR, one entry per CDR3 protein. The sample shows almost 400,000 distinct CDR3 sequences, about a fifth of them seen only once. This material consisted of PBMCs from the stem cell graft donor, taken from the stem cell graft. The receptors were gathered from a human donor who donated a stem cell graft to a child with acute myeloid leukemia.

This clonotype was counted many times. J is TRBJ2-3 and V is TRBV27, with D hard to call. The V end lost 7 bases, the J end lost 0 bases, and 8 bases lay between the germline ends. Germline V gene data show CDR1 as MNHEY and CDR2 as SMNVEV (reference sequence). The CDR3 totals 13 residues. The CDR3 spells CASTSLSTDTQYF. The DNA of the CDR3 is TGTGCCAGCACCTCCCTTAGCACAGATACGCAGTATTTT.

This clonotype was recorded many times. This CDR3 reads CASSSAGTSVLNEQFF. Written as DNA, the CDR3 is TGTGCCAGCAGCTCGGCCGGGACTAGCGTGCTCAATGAGCAGTTCTTC. This chain uses TRBV4-2 with TRBJ2-1, with 10 positions matching TRBD2. The CDR3 runs 16 residues. CDR1 is LGHNA and CDR2 is YNFKEQ in the germline V gene. J was trimmed by 6 bases and V by 5 bases; bases with no gene match: 10.

The J gene is TRBJ2-7, the V gene TRBV5-1; unclear D gene. Germline loops: CDR1 SGHRS, CDR2 YFSETQ. V lost 1 base to trimming and J lost 1 base, with 9 bases between them. The CDR3 length is 14 residues. Here the CDR3 DNA reads TGCGCCAGCAGCTTGAGTCCTGGGTCCTACGAGCAGTACTTC. Protein product: CASSLSPGSYEQYF.

This clonotype was found many times. The chain is built from TRBV6-5 and TRBJ1-2; D uncertain. The germline gives CDR1 MNHEY, CDR2 SVGAGI. V lost 0 bases to trimming and J lost 3 bases, with 8 bases between them. The CDR3 has 14 residues. CDR3 sequence: CASSYSGEDYGYTF. CDR3 sequence (DNA): TGTGCCAGCAGTTACTCCGGGGAGGACTATGGCTACACCTTC.

This clonotype was counted at least ten times. The J gene is TRBJ1-1, the V gene TRBV6-5, with D maybe TRBD1 (5 bases). The germline gives CDR1 MNHEY, CDR2 SVGAGI. CDR3 size: 13 residues. The germline V and J ends were trimmed by 6 bases and 3 bases, with 11 bases remaining between them. The CDR3 here is CASSRDGYTEAFF. The CDR3 DNA is TGTGCCAGCAGCCGGGACGGCTACACTGAAGCTTTCTTT.

The V gene is TRBV20-1, the J gene TRBJ2-2, with 8 nucleotides matching TRBD1. The CDR3 runs 16 residues. In germline, CDR1 is DFQATT, CDR2 SNEGSKA (reference sequence). Unmatched junction bases numbered 4, after V lost 0 bases and J lost 1 base. The CDR3 sequence: CSARDLGTGNTGELFF. CDR3 bases: TGCAGTGCTAGAGATTTGGGGACAGGGAACACCGGGGAGCTGTTTTTT.

This clonotype appeared a few times. J is TRBJ2-1 and V is TRBV12-3 or TRBV12-4, with 9 bases that match TRBD2. There are 15 residues in the CDR3. Trimming took 3 bases from V and 7 from J; bases not matched to a gene: 7. The CDR3 DNA reads as TGTGCCAGCAGTTTTCAAGCGGGAGGAGGGAATGAGCAGTTCTTC. Translated: CASSFQAGGGNEQFF.

Of note for this clonotype: Possible read error: a much larger clone is one base away. The V and J genes are TRBV20-1 and TRBJ2-3; tentatively, D is TRBD2 (5 bases). V was trimmed by 3 bases and J by 9 bases, leaving 13 bases between them. The germline V gene has CDR1 DFQATT and CDR2 SNEGSKA (reference sequence). The CDR3 covers 12 residues. CDR3 amino acids: CSASRVGKTQYF. The DNA for the CDR3 is TGCAGTGCTAGTAGGGTCGGGAAGACGCAGTATTTT.

This clonotype has ten or more counts. CDR3 nucleotide sequence: TGTGCCATCAGTCCCATTTTGGGCGAGCAGTACTTC. This sequence encodes CAISPILGEQYF. The chain carries TRBV10-3 and TRBJ2-7; D not certain. From germline, CDR1 is ENHRY and CDR2 SYGVKD. V was pared by 5 bases and J by 6 bases, with 11 bases between. CDR3 length: 12 amino acids.

The CDR3 DNA is TGTGCCAGCAGCCGAAGAAGGGACAGGGTCTACGAGCAGTACTTC. Translating it yields CASSRRRDRVYEQYF. This sequence joins TRBV7-8 and TRBJ2-7; TRBD1 agrees at 9 bases. Germline V gene lookup returns CDR1 SGHVS and CDR2 FQNEAQ. The CDR3 runs 15 residues. J gave up 3 bases and V 5 bases, and 8 bases lay outside the gene matches. Full variable domain (remainder filled in from reference TRBV7-8 and TRBJ2-7): GAGVSQSPRYKVAKRGQDVALRCDPISGHVSLFWYQQALGQGPEFLTYFQNEAQLDKSGLPSDRFFAERPEGSVSTLKIQRTQQEDSAVYLCASSRRRDRVYEQYFGPGTRLTVT.

This clonotype was seen a few times. The chain couples TRBV6-2 or TRBV6-3 to TRBJ2-2; TRBD2 might be the D (6 bases). Trimming stripped 10 bases from V and 6 bases from J, with 27 bases between. The CDR3 sequence is 17 residues long. CDR1 and CDR2 (germline): MNHEY, SVGEGT. The CDR3 DNA is TGTGCCACCACGGGTCTCGACGGGACTCGTAGTGCCGGGGAGCTGTTTTTT. Protein sequence: CATTGLDGTRSAGELFF.

V and J are TRBV27 and TRBJ2-7; D gene uncertain. Germline-derived CDR1 and CDR2 are MNHEY and SMNVEV (reference sequence). Trimming took off 8 bases at V and 3 bases at J, with 20 bases between the two ends. The length of the CDR3 is 15 residues. The CDR3 loop is CASAPRPGGVYEQYF. In DNA, the CDR3 is TGTGCCAGCGCCCCTCGTCCAGGCGGAGTCTACGAGCAGTACTTC.

There are many counts of this clonotype. The rearrangement uses TRBV5-1 and TRBJ2-3; D remains ambiguous. The CDR3 sequence is 14 residues long. The germline V gene has CDR1 SGHRS and CDR2 YFSETQ. The V and J ends lost 0 bases and 8 bases respectively, with 13 bases between them. As DNA, the CDR3 is TGCGCCAGCAGCTTGGACGGAGTTCGAAGTACGCAGTATTTT. Its protein product is CASSLDGVRSTQYF.

V is TRBV7-2 and J is TRBJ2-7; 7 bases are a match to TRBD1. Trimming cost V 1 base and J 5 bases; bases outside gene matches: 5. The CDR3 contains 14 residues. The germline CDR1 and CDR2 sequences are SGHTA and FQGNSA. The CDR3 region has the DNA TGTGCCAGCAGCTTAGGCTCAGGGGGAAACGAGCAGTACTTC. Translated: CASSLGSGGNEQYF.

The chain carries TRBV7-2 and TRBJ2-5; D is undetermined. The germline V gene has CDR1 SGHTA and CDR2 FQGNSA. The CDR3 has 12 residues. With 5 bases removed from V and 5 bases from J, the gap between germline ends came to 9 bases. Here the CDR3 reads CASSPPPETQYF. CDR3 DNA sequence: TGTGCCAGCAGCCCCCCCCCGGAGACCCAGTACTTC. The full variable domain, with the rest looked up from reference TRBV7-2 and TRBJ2-5, is GAGVSQSPSNKVTEKGKDVELRCDPISGHTALYWYRQSLGQGLEFLIYFQGNSAPDKSGLPSDRFSAERTGGSVSTLTIQRTQQEDSAVYLCASSPPPETQYFGPGTRLLVL.

The chain links TRBV15 to TRBJ1-5, with 9 nucleotides matching TRBD1. The CDR3 has 17 amino acids. After removal of 5 bases from V and 4 bases from J, the junction contained 12 bases not matched to a gene. Germline values: CDR1 LNHNV, CDR2 YYDKDF (reference sequence). The CDR3: CATSSRRQGGGNQPQHF. The DNA of the CDR3 is TGTGCCACCAGCTCCCGCAGACAGGGGGGGGGAAATCAGCCCCAGCATTTT.